This TCR beta chain appears in the sequencing data of a study of CD8+ T cells in alopecia areata. General study findings and limits: When scalp samples are sequenced, resident alphabeta T cells of normal skin are also captured. Possibly as an HLA-related effect, TCR sharing across patients appeared less clear than in mice.

Those with alopecia areata gave lesional scalp punch biopsies and peripheral blood. Starting from PBMCs, sorting isolated CD4+ and CD8+ T cells. In regard to this clone: No antigen is known for it.

RNA was extracted and reverse transcribed into cDNA as the sequencing template. Method: immunoSEQ multiplex PCR; TCRdb's copy keeps in-frame clones and lacks some. Counted here are some 120,000 clones, around 48% occurring once; the ten biggest clones make up roughly 10%. The specimen was NKG2D-low CD8+ T cells sorted from blood. The TCR was taken from a human donor with alopecia areata.

This CDR3 reads CASSLTEGPEAFF. CDR3 nucleotides: TGTGCCAGCAGTTTGACAGAAGGTCCTGAAGCTTTCTTT. This chain connects TRBV27 to TRBJ1-1, with D tentatively TRBD1 (5 bases). The CDR3 spans 13 residues. The germline V gene encodes CDR1 MNHEY and CDR2 SMNVEV (reference sequence). V was cut by 3 bases and J by 6 bases, with 11 bases left in between.